This TCR beta chain was sequenced during a study of cytomegalovirus exposure and HLA in healthy donors. As for the study in general: Around 85 million unique TCR sequences came from HLA-typed donors in an early release.

About this clone: Its antigen is unidentified.

Primers for the PCR totalled 60 Vbeta and 13 Jbeta. Sequencing used immunoSEQ multiplex PCR; TCRdb keeps in-frame clones, though not all of them. The sample lists about 90,000 clones, approximately 84% seen once, with 2.1% in the top ten. Study-wide results and caveats: Later analysis demonstrated an association between a missense DCLRE1C variant and TCR beta V- and J-gene trimming. Reported performance of the classifier showed diagnosis of cytomegalovirus status with high specificity and sensitivity.

The TCR sequence derives from a man between 18 and 29 years old in good health and CMV-seronegative. Sequenced: PBMCs.

CDR3 DNA sequence: TGTGCCAGCAGCTTAGGTAGCGGGTACGCAGATACGCAGTATTTT. Translation: CASSLGSGYADTQYF. This chain links TRBV7-9 with TRBJ2-3; 7 positions agree with TRBD2. The germline gives CDR1 SEHNR, CDR2 FQNEAQ (reference sequence). The CDR3 loop spans 15 amino acids. Trimming removed 1 base from V and 4 bases from J; junction bases left unmatched: 5.